The source of this T cell receptor (beta chain) is a study of CD8 T cells in Susac syndrome. Study at large: Susac syndrome patients were untreated, on corticosteroids with some adding intravenous immunoglobulin, or on intravenous immunoglobulin only.

Germline CDR1 MNHEY, CDR2 SMNVEV (reference sequence). CDR3 length: 12 amino acids. Trimming at V came to 10 bases and at J to 6 bases, leaving 8 bases not matched to a gene. Study conclusions and caveats: The authors found no clonal expansion in Susac syndrome CD4+ T cell repertoires.

Notes on this clonotype: Its antigen is currently unknown.

cDNA came from approximately 0.5 to 1 ug RNA primed by random hexamers. Across 54 Vbeta and 13 Jbeta, TCR beta CDR3 was amplified with immunoSEQ multiplex PCR. TCRdb reprocessed the immunoSEQ multiplex PCR reads via MiXCR and lists one record per CDR3 protein. The repertoire holds 95,000 to 150,000 distinct CDR3 sequences, with nearly 96% as singletons. The specimen was CD4+ T cells from PBMCs. This clonotype originated in a human donor with Susac syndrome. The V call is TRBV27, the J call TRBJ1-2, with 7 bases lining up with TRBD1. For the CDR3, the DNA is TGTGCCACCCACGACAGGGTCAATGGCTACACCTTC. Translated, it gives CATHDRVNGYTF.